This is a list of T cell receptor beta chains from one sample in a study of blood T cell repertoires in COVID-19. Sequenced by immunoSEQ multiplex PCR; TCRdb stores in-frame clones only, minus some. The sample has hundreds of thousands of clones; around 91% are singletons. Sequencing used PBMCs or T cells enriched from blood (not recorded which). These receptor sequences come from a man younger than 30 who had recovered from COVID-19. Both conserved end residues are part of each CDR3. D genes are given only for firm matches. Size is stated for part of the rows, as once, few or many counts, or as a class when the clone is expanded.

j_gene	d_gene	abundance	v_gene	CDR3aa	CDR3nt
TRBJ1-6	TRBD1	NA	TRBV7-9	CASSYDRVISPLHF	TGTGCCAGCAGCTACGACAGGGTTATTTCACCCCTCCACTTT
TRBJ2-1	NA	NA	TRBV10-3	CAITNDSYSYNEQFF	TGTGCCATCACCAATGACTCTTACTCCTACAATGAGCAGTTCTTC
TRBJ2-1	TRBD2	NA	TRBV19	CASSILVGRPGLAGVFPNEQFF	TGTGCCAGTAGTATATTGGTAGGGAGACCGGGACTAGCGGGAGTATTCCCCAATGAGCAGTTCTTC
TRBJ1-1	NA	NA	TRBV30	CAWSLGTEAFF	TGTGCCTGGAGCCTCGGCACTGAAGCTTTCTTT
TRBJ2-1	NA	NA	TRBV6-1	CASSERGPDEQFF	TGTGCCAGCAGTGAACGCGGGCCCGATGAGCAGTTCTTC
TRBJ1-1	NA	once	TRBV15	CATSRPRWGTLNTEAFF	TGTGCCACCAGCAGGCCACGGTGGGGCACTCTGAACACTGAAGCTTTCTTT
TRBJ2-1	TRBD2	NA	TRBV27	CASRLAGVYNEQFF	TGTGCCAGCAGACTAGCGGGGGTCTACAATGAGCAGTTCTTC
TRBJ2-7	NA	few	TRBV6-2/TRBV6-3	CASSSRQVGYF	TGTGCCAGCAGTTCGCGACAAGTCGGGTACTTC
TRBJ2-2	NA	NA	TRBV7-9	CASSQGLGDTGELFF	TGTGCCAGCAGCCAAGGGCTCGGGGATACCGGGGAGCTGTTTTTT
TRBJ2-7	TRBD2	NA	TRBV9	CASSVAASGKITF	TGTGCCAGCAGCGTAGCTGCTAGCGGGAAGATAACGTTC
TRBJ1-5	NA	NA	TRBV6-5	CATNREHQPQHF	TGTGCCACCAACAGGGAACATCAGCCCCAGCATTTT
TRBJ1-2	TRBD1	NA	TRBV2	CASSLGQGKTNYGYTF	TGTGCCAGCAGTTTGGGACAGGGGAAGACTAACTATGGCTACACCTTC
TRBJ1-4	TRBD1	NA	TRBV18	CASSRGQNEKLFF	TGTGCCAGCTCACGGGGACAGAATGAAAAACTGTTTTTT
TRBJ1-2	NA	NA	TRBV6-1	CASSEDTYYGYTF	TGTGCCAGCAGTGAGGACACTTACTATGGCTACACCTTC
TRBJ1-2	TRBD1	NA	TRBV19	CATNVGVTGFGYTF	TGTGCCACCAACGTTGGGGTGACAGGGTTTGGCTACACCTTC
TRBJ1-4	TRBD1	NA	TRBV28	CASRTGAIGEKLFF	TGTGCCAGCCGGACAGGGGCAATAGGAGAAAAACTGTTTTTT
TRBJ1-5	NA	NA	TRBV7-9	CASPVPLVNQPQHF	TGTGCCAGCCCCGTCCCACTGGTCAATCAGCCCCAGCATTTT